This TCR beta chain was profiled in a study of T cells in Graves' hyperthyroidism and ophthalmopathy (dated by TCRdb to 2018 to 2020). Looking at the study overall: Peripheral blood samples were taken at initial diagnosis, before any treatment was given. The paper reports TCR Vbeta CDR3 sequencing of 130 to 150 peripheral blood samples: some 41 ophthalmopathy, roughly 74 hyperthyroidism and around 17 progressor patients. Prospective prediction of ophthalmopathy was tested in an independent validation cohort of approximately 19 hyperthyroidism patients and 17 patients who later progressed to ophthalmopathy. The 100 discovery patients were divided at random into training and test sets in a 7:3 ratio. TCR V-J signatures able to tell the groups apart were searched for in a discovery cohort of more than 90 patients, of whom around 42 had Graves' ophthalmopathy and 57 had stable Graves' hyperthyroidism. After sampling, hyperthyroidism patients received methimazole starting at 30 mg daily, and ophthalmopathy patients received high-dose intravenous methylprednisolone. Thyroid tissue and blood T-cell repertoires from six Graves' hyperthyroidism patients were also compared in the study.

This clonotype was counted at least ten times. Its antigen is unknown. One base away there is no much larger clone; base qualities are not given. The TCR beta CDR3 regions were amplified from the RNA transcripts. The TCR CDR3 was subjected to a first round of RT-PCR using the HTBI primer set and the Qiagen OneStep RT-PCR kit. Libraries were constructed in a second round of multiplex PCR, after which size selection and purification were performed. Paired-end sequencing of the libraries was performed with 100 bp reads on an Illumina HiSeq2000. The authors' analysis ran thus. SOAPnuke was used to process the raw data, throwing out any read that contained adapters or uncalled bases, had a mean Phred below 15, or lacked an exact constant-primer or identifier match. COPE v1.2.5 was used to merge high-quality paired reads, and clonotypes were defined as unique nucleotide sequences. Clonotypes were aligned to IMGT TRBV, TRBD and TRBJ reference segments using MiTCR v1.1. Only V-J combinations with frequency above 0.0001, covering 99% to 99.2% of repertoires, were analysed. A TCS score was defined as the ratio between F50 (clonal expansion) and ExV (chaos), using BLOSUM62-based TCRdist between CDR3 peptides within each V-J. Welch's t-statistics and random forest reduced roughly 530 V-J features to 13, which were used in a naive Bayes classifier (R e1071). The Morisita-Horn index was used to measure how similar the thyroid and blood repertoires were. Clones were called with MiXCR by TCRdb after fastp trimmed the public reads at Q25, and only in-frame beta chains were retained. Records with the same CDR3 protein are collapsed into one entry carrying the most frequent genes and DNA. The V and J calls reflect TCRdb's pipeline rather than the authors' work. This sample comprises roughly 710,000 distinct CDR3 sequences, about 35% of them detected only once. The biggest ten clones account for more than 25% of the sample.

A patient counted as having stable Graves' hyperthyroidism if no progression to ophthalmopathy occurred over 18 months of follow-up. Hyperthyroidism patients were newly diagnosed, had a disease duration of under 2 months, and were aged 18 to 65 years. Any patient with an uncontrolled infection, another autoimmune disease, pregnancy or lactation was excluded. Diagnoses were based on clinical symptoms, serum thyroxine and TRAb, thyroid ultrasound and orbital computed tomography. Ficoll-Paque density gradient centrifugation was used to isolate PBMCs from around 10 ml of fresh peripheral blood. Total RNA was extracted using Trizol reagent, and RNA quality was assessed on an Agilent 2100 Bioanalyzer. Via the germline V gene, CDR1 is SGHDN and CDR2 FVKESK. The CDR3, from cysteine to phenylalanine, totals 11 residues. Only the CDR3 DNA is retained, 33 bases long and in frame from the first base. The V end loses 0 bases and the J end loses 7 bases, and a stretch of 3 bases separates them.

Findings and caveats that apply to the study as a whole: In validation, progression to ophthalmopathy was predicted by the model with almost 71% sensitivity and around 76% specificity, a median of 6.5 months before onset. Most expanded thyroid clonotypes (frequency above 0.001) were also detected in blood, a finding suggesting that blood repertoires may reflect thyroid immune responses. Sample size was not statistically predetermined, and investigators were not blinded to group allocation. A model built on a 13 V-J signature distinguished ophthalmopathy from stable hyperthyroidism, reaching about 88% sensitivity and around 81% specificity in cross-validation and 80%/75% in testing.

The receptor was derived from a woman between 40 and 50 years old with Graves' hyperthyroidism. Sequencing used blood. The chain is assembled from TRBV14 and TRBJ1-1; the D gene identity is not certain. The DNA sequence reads TGTGCCAGCAGCCAAGAGGGTGAAGCTTTCTTT. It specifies CASSQEGEAFF.